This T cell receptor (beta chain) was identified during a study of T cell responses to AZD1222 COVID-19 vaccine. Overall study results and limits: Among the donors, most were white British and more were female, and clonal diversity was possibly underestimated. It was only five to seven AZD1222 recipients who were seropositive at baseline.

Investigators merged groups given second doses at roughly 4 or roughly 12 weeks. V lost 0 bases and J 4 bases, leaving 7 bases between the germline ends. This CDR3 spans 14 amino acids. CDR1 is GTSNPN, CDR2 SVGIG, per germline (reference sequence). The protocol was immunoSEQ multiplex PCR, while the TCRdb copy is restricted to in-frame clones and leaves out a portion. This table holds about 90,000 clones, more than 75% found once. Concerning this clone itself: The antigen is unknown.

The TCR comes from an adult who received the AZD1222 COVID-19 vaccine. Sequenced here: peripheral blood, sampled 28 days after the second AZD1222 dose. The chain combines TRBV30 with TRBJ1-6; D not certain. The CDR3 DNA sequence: TGTGCCTGGAGTGTATCCAGATATAATTCACCCCTCCACTTT. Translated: CAWSVSRYNSPLHF. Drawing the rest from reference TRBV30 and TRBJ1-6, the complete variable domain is SQTIHQWPATLVQPVGSPLSLECTVEGTSNPNLYWYRQAAGRGLQLLFYSVGIGQISSEVPQNLSASRPQDRQFILSSKKLLLSDSGFYLCAWSVSRYNSPLHFGNGTRLTVT.